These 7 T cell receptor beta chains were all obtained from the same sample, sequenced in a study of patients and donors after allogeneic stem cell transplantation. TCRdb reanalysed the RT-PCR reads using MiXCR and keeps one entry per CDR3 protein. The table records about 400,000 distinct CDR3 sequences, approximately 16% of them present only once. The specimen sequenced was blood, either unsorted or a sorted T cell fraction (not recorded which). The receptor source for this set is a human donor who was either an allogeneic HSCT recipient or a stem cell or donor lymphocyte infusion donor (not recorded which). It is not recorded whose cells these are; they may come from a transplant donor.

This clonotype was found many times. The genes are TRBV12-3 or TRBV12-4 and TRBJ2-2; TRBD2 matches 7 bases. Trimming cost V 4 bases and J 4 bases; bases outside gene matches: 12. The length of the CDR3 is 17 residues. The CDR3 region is CASSSQRGRGGTGELFF. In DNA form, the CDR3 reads TGTGCCAGCAGTTCCCAGCGGGGTCGGGGAGGCACCGGGGAGCTGTTTTTT.

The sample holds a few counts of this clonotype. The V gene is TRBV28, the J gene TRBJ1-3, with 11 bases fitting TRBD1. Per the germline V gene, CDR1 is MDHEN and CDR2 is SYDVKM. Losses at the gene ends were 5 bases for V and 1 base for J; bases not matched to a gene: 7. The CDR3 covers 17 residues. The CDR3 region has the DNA TGTGCCAGCAGTCCTTGGACAGGGGGCGCTTCTGGAAACACCATATATTTT. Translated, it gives CASSPWTGGASGNTIYF.

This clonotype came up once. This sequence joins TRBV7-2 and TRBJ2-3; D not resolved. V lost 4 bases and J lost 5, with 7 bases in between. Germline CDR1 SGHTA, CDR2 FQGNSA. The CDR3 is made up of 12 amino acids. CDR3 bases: TGTGCCAGCAGCTCTGCGCGAGATACGCAGTATTTT. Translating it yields CASSSARDTQYF.

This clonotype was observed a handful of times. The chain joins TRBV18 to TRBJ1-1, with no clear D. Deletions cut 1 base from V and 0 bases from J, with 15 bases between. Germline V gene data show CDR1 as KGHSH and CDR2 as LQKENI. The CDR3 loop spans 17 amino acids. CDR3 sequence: CASSPQPPLVVNTEAFF. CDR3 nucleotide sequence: TGTGCCAGCTCACCACAACCCCCGCTCGTTGTGAACACTGAAGCTTTCTTT.

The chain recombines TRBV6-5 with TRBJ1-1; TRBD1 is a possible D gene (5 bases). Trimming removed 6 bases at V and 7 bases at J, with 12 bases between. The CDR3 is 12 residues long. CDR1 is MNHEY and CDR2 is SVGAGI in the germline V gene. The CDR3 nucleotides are TGTGCCAGCAGCCGTCAGGGTGGTGAAGCTTTCTTT. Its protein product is CASSRQGGEAFF.

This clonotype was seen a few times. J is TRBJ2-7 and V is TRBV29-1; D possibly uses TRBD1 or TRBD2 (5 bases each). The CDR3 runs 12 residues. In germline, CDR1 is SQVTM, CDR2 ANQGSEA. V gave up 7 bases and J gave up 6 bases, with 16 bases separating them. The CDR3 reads CSARDRDVEQYF. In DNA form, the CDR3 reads TGCAGCGCCCGGGATCGGGACGTCGAGCAGTACTTC.

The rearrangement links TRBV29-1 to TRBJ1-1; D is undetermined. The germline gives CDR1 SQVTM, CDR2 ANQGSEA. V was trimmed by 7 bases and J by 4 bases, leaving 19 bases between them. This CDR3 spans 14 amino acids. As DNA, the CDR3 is TGCAGCGCCCCCCCTCCCGGGAGCTCCACTGAAGCTTTCTTT. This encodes CSAPPPGSSTEAFF.